The 24 T cell receptor beta chains given below trace back to one sample, sequenced in a study of kidney transplant recipient with SARS-CoV-2 infection. From the reads, TCRdb called clonotypes with MiXCR, one entry per CDR3 protein. This table holds 200,000 to 250,000 distinct CDR3 sequences, around 28% found once. This sample comprised a blood sample, obtained at baseline and on approximately day 120 from a kidney transplant recipient. These receptors all come from a young adult male patient who had COVID-19 and was a kidney transplant recipient. Some T cells may arise from the graft donor.

Many counts were recorded for this clonotype. The rearrangement uses TRBV18 and TRBJ1-1; D possibly corresponds to TRBD1 (5 bases). The CDR3 contains 15 residues. Trimming shortened V by 3 bases and J by 8 bases, and 19 bases separated the two germline ends. Germline CDR1 is KGHSH and CDR2 is LQKENI. In DNA form, the CDR3 reads TGTGCCAGCTCACCGAATTCCGACGGGGCACTAGAAGCTTTCTTT. Protein sequence: CASSPNSDGALEAFF.

As concerns this clonotype: A much larger clone differs from this one at a single base, so this may be a read error. The J gene is TRBJ2-7, the V gene TRBV15, with D possibly TRBD1 on 7 matching bases. The CDR3 runs to 14 residues. From germline, CDR1 is LNHNV and CDR2 YYDKDF (reference sequence). In nucleotides, the CDR3 is TGTGTCACCAGCAGGGGGACTCCCGACTACGAGCAGTACTTC. Encoded protein: CVTSRGTPDYEQYF.

This clonotype showed up many times. The chain joins TRBV5-1 to TRBJ1-2; D call uncertain. Germline V gene lookup returns CDR1 SGHRS and CDR2 YFSETQ. This CDR3 is 12 amino acids long. Trimming left V 5 bases short and J 8 bases short, with 13 bases between. CDR3 residues: CASRGEFSGYTF. The CDR3 nucleotides are TGCGCCAGCAGAGGAGAGTTTTCCGGCTACACCTTC.

The sample holds many counts of this clonotype. This chain connects TRBV4-1 to TRBJ2-2; 9 bases fit TRBD2. V lost 3 bases and J lost 0; bases outside the gene matches: 5. The V gene's germline CDR1 is MGHRA and CDR2 YSYEKL. The CDR3 runs to 17 residues. The CDR3 bases are TGCGCCAGCAGCCACACCGGGACTAGCCCGAACACCGGGGAGCTGTTTTTT. Amino acids: CASSHTGTSPNTGELFF.

This clonotype was seen only once. No conserved phenylalanine or tryptophan ends this CDR3, so it is likely a read error. The chain carries TRBV19 and TRBJ1-2; 7 bases map to TRBD1. The CDR3 sequence is 18 residues long. V was pared by 3 bases and J by 3 bases, with 16 bases of the junction left unmatched. Looked up from germline, CDR1 is LNHDA and CDR2 is SQIVND (reference sequence). The CDR3 loop reads CASSIRSSDRASHYGYTL. For the CDR3, the DNA is TGTGCCAGTAGTATTAGGTCCTCAGACAGGGCCTCTCACTATGGCTACACCCTC.

Comment on this clonotype: Given a much more abundant clone one base away, this may be a read error. The CDR3 spells CASSVLGASNQPQHF. The CDR3 DNA reads TGTGCCAGCAGCGTCTTGGGGGCCTCCAATCAGCCCCAGCATTTT. The rearrangement links TRBV2 to TRBJ1-5; maybe TRBD1 (6 bases). The germline V and J ends were trimmed by 6 bases and 3 bases, with 15 bases remaining between them. The CDR3 runs to 15 residues. In germline, CDR1 is SNHLY, CDR2 FYNNEI.

This clonotype has a count of ten or more. This rearrangement joins TRBV3-1 to TRBJ2-5; no clear D. The CDR3 consists of 17 residues. V gave up 5 bases and J gave up 5 bases, with 24 bases separating them. CDR1 LGHDT and CDR2 YNNKEL come from the germline V gene (reference sequence). CDR3 bases: TGTGCCAGCAGCAACTCACGTCCCATTTCTTTCTCTGAGACCCAGTACTTC. This encodes CASSNSRPISFSETQYF.

In its sample, this clonotype was seen many times. The genes are TRBV24-1 and TRBJ2-1; the match to TRBD2 covers 12 bases. The germline V gene encodes CDR1 KGHDR and CDR2 SFDVKD. V lost 4 bases to trimming and J lost 6 bases; unmatched junction nucleotides: 9. The CDR3 spans 17 residues. The CDR3 spells CATSDYLTSGGLNEQFF. Here the CDR3 DNA reads TGTGCCACCAGTGACTATTTAACTAGCGGGGGGCTCAATGAGCAGTTCTTC.

The gene calls are TRBV5-6 and TRBJ2-3; D is ambiguous. The germline CDR1 and CDR2 sequences are SGHDT and YYEEEE. The V gene lost 4 bases and the J gene lost 4 bases, with 10 bases spanning the gap. The CDR3 is made up of 13 amino acids. The CDR3 nucleotides read TGTGCCAGCAGCCCAGAGACCCCAGATACGCAGTATTTT. Amino acid sequence: CASSPETPDTQYF.

This clonotype appeared many times. The chain combines TRBV20-1 with TRBJ2-3, with D possibly being TRBD1 or TRBD2 (5 bases each). With 5 bases removed from V and 7 bases from J, the gap between germline ends came to 19 bases. The CDR3 is made up of 14 amino acids. CDR1 is DFQATT, CDR2 SNEGSKA, per germline (reference sequence). CDR3 coding DNA: TGCAGTGCTCCCGGGACCCTAGGGGAAAATACGCAGTATTTT. Translation: CSAPGTLGENTQYF.

This clonotype has more than one count but fewer than ten. The CDR3 nucleotides read TGCGCCAGCAGCGGGGAACAGGGTGGTGAGCAGTTCTTC. This translates into CASSGEQGGEQFF. The chain is built from TRBV5-1 and TRBJ2-1; TRBD1 is a possible D gene (6 bases). Trimming cost V 4 bases and J 9 bases, with 14 bases left between them. CDR3 length: 13 amino acids. CDR1 and CDR2 (germline): SGHRS, YFSETQ.

This clonotype appeared many times. The V and J genes are TRBV28 and TRBJ1-1; D gene unclear. Germline-derived CDR1 and CDR2 are MDHEN and SYDVKM. The CDR3 loop spans 15 amino acids. V shed 5 bases and J shed 1 base, with 14 bases lying between them. This chain's CDR3 is CASSPFRGPNTEAFF. In DNA, the CDR3 is TGTGCCAGCAGTCCCTTTCGAGGGCCGAACACTGAAGCTTTCTTT.

Points on this clonotype: It may be a read error: a sequence one base away is much more abundant. The J gene is TRBJ2-5, the V gene TRBV7-9; 8 bases fit TRBD2. This CDR3 is 13 amino acids long. Germline CDR1 is SEHNR and CDR2 is FQNEAQ (reference sequence). CDR3 in DNA: TGTGCCAGCATTGCGGGAGGTCAAGAGACCCGGTACTTC. Translating it yields CASIAGGQETRYF. The full variable domain, with the rest looked up from reference TRBV7-9 and TRBJ2-5, is DTGVSQNPRHKITKRGQNVTFRCDPISEHNRLYWYRQTLGQGPEFLTYFQNEAQLEKSRLLSDRFSAERPKGSFSTLEIQRTEQGDSAMYLCASIAGGQETRYFGPGTRLLVL.

This clonotype came up many times. This chain uses TRBV24-1 with TRBJ2-5; D not resolved. The CDR3 has 14 amino acids. The germline gives CDR1 KGHDR, CDR2 SFDVKD. V was clipped by 5 bases and J by 0 bases, with 9 bases between them. CDR3 nucleotides: TGTGCCACCAGTGGAGAGTCGCACCAAGAGACCCAGTACTTC. The encoded protein is CATSGESHQETQYF.

This clonotype was seen many times. This chain joins TRBV28 and TRBJ1-6; D is unclear. V lost 6 bases and J lost 0, with 9 bases in between. The CDR3 is 15 residues long. Germline V lookup: CDR1 MDHEN, CDR2 SYDVKM. The CDR3 here is CASRDYSSYNSPLHF. The DNA for the CDR3 is TGTGCCAGCAGAGATTACAGCTCCTATAATTCACCCCTCCACTTT.

In its sample, this clonotype was seen many times. The chain links TRBV12-3 or TRBV12-4 to TRBJ2-1; TRBD2 aligns across 9 bases. The CDR3 spans 15 residues. The V segment lost 3 bases and the J segment 7 bases; nucleotides outside the gene matches: 7. The DNA of the CDR3 is TGTGCCAGCAGTTTTGGGTTAGCGGGGGTTAATGAGCAGTTCTTC. Encoded protein: CASSFGLAGVNEQFF.

This clonotype was seen a single time. This may come from a read error, since a much larger clone is one base off. The V call is TRBV5-1, the J call TRBJ2-4; D is uncertain. The J call may be wrong; the DNA end is better matched by TRBJ2-7. Germline values: CDR1 SGHRS, CDR2 YFSETQ. This CDR3 is 17 amino acids long. As DNA, the CDR3 is TGCGCCAGCAGCGTGGCCCCGACCGTGAGCGTTTCCAGCGAGCAGTACTTC. This gives the protein CASSVAPTVSVSSEQYF.

This clonotype was seen many times. This chain uses TRBV11-2 with TRBJ1-2; D gene unclear. CDR3 length: 17 amino acids. Germline assignment: CDR1 SGHAT and CDR2 FQNNGV. The V gene lost 5 bases and the J gene lost 4 bases, with 23 bases spanning the gap. The CDR3 sequence: CASSKMVTSRKTYGYTF. CDR3 sequence (DNA): TGTGCCAGCAGCAAGATGGTAACAAGCAGAAAGACCTATGGCTACACCTTC. The variable domain in full, completed from reference TRBV11-2 and TRBJ1-2, reads EAGVAQSPRYKIIEKRQSVAFWCNPISGHATLYWYQQILGQGPKLLIQFQNNGVVDDSQLPKDRFSAERLKGVDSTLKIQPAKLEDSAVYLCASSKMVTSRKTYGYTFGSGTRLTVV.

Concerning this clonotype: The junction departs from the called germline gene at one end, perhaps through a read error. The J gene is TRBJ2-3, the V gene TRBV11-3, with 9 bases fitting TRBD1. The length of the CDR3 is 17 residues. CDR1 is SGHNT and CDR2 is YENEEA in the germline V gene. Here the CDR3 reads CAGSLLPTGGISDTQYF. The CDR3 DNA sequence: TGTGCCGGCAGCTTACTTCCGACAGGGGGTATATCAGATACGCAGTATTTT.

This clonotype was recorded at least ten times. The genes are TRBV12-3 or TRBV12-4 and TRBJ2-2; possibly TRBD1 for D (6 bases). V was shortened by 5 bases and J by 4 bases, with 17 bases between the two germline ends. This CDR3 spans 16 amino acids. The CDR3 loop reads CASSPVKAGATGELFF. The CDR3 DNA sequence: TGTGCCAGCAGTCCAGTTAAGGCAGGGGCCACCGGGGAGCTGTTTTTT.

The sample holds many counts of this clonotype. This chain links TRBV20-1 with TRBJ2-1; 8 bases fit TRBD2. The CDR3 length is 15 residues. Germline CDR1 reads DFQATT; CDR2 reads SNEGSKA (reference sequence). V shed 6 bases, J shed 6 bases, and the junction held 13 bases outside the gene matches. The DNA of the CDR3 is TGCAGTGCGTTAGAGCGGGGGAAGGTTCTCAATGAGCAGTTCTTC. Its protein is CSALERGKVLNEQFF.

This clonotype was recorded at least ten times. The chain combines TRBV19 with TRBJ1-4; 8 positions agree with TRBD1. The germline V gene has CDR1 LNHDA and CDR2 SQIVND (reference sequence). The CDR3 extends over 14 amino acids. V gave up 3 bases and J gave up 7 bases; unmatched junction bases: 4. CDR3 nucleotide sequence: TGTGCCAGTAGTATTTTGACAGGGGTTGAAAAACTGTTTTTT. Translated, it gives CASSILTGVEKLFF.

This clonotype showed up many times. The rearrangement links TRBV25-1 to TRBJ2-7; no definite D call. CDR1 is MGHDK, CDR2 SYGVNS, per germline. With 7 bases removed from V and 2 bases from J, the gap between germline ends came to 15 bases. The CDR3 has 14 residues. CDR3 protein: CASNGAGPPYEQYF. The CDR3 bases are TGTGCCAGCAATGGCGCAGGTCCCCCCTACGAGCAGTACTTC.

This clonotype was found a few times. The V gene is TRBV19, the J gene TRBJ2-5; D is possibly TRBD1 or TRBD2 (5 bases each). Per germline, CDR1 LNHDA and CDR2 SQIVND (reference sequence). Deletions cut 4 bases from V and 0 bases from J, with 12 bases between. This CDR3 spans 15 amino acids. The CDR3 sequence: CASSTAGTYQETQYF. The CDR3 region has the DNA TGTGCCAGTAGTACCGCAGGGACGTACCAAGAGACCCAGTACTTC.